This T cell receptor beta chain was identified in a study of blood T cell repertoires in COVID-19. The germline V and J ends were trimmed by 7 bases and 14 bases, with 6 bases remaining between them. The V gene's germline CDR1 is SNHLY and CDR2 FYNNEI. CDR3 length: 8 amino acids. Measured with immunoSEQ multiplex PCR; TCRdb has only the in-frame clones, and not every one. The sample contains some 25,000 clones, 94% of which appear only once. This TCR was sampled from a woman aged 45-65 years with active COVID-19. The chain combines TRBV2 with TRBJ2-1; unclear D gene. Sequenced input: peripheral blood. This chain's CDR3 is CASTSEFF. As DNA, the CDR3 is TGTGCCAGCACATCAGAGTTCTTC.